Listed here are 24 T cell receptor beta chains from one sample, sequenced in a study of blood T cell repertoires in COVID-19. The table came from immunoSEQ multiplex PCR; TCRdb's copy has only in-frame clones and leaves some out. The data show about 220,000 clones, around 84% seen once. Material for sequencing was peripheral blood. The source is a woman aged 60 to 75 who had recovered from COVID-19.

The chain uses TRBV18 and TRBJ1-3; no clear D. Trimming pared 4 bases from V and 0 bases from J, leaving 16 bases between. The length of the CDR3 is 17 residues. The V gene's germline CDR1 is KGHSH and CDR2 LQKENI. In DNA, the CDR3 is TGTGCCAGCTCACACAAAGCTGAGTGGAGCTCTGGAAACACCATATATTTT. This encodes CASSHKAEWSSGNTIYF. Variable domain in full (rest from reference TRBV18 and TRBJ1-3): NAGVMQNPRHLVRRRGQEARLRCSPMKGHSHVYWYRQLPEEGLKFMVYLQKENIIDESGMPKERFSAEFPKEGPSILRIQQVVRGDSAAYFCASSHKAEWSSGNTIYFGEGSWLTVV.

The rearrangement joins TRBV7-9 to TRBJ2-1, with 11 nucleotides matching TRBD2. With V trimmed by 8 bases and J by 4 bases, 1 base remained unmatched. This CDR3 region has 13 residues. The germline gives CDR1 SEHNR, CDR2 FQNEAQ (reference sequence). The chain's CDR3 is CASRTSGYNEQFF. The CDR3 DNA is TGTGCCAGCCGGACTAGCGGGTACAATGAGCAGTTCTTC.

This chain joins TRBV3-1 (or the pseudogene TRBV3-2) and TRBJ2-7; 8 nucleotides line up with TRBD2. The CDR3 contains 14 residues. V gave up 5 bases and J gave up 5 bases; unmatched junction bases: 8. Germline-derived CDR1 and CDR2 are LGHDT and YNNKEL (reference sequence). The CDR3 DNA is TGTGCCAGCAGCGAAACAGCAGCGGGGGACGAGCAGTACTTC. Its protein is CASSETAAGDEQYF.

This rearrangement joins TRBV7-3 to TRBJ2-1; 10 bases agree with TRBD2. Losses at the gene ends were 6 bases for V and 2 bases for J; bases not matched to a gene: 4. The CDR3 has 15 residues. The germline CDR1 and CDR2 sequences are SGHTA and FQGTGA. The CDR3 nucleotides are TGTGCCAGCAGTTATAGCGGGGGGACCTACAATGAGCAGTTCTTC. Translation: CASSYSGGTYNEQFF.

The chain has TRBV2 and TRBJ1-6, with TRBD1 matching 7 bases. Germline CDR1 reads SNHLY; CDR2 reads FYNNEI. This CDR3 region has 13 residues. V was pared by 6 bases and J by 7 bases, with 3 bases of the junction left unmatched. CDR3 bases: TGTGCCAGCAGCACAGGGGCGAATTCACCCCTCCACTTT. It specifies CASSTGANSPLHF. The entire variable domain, with the rest obtained from reference TRBV2 and TRBJ1-6, is as follows: EPEVTQTPSHQVTQMGQEVILRCVPISNHLYFYWYRQILGQKVEFLVSFYNNEISEKSEIFDDQFSVERPDGSNFTLKIRSTKLEDSAMYFCASSTGANSPLHFGNGTRLTVT.

The chain has TRBV5-4 and TRBJ2-1; 11 positions agree with TRBD2. Trimming cost V 0 bases and J 8 bases; bases outside gene matches: 4. CDR3 size: 15 residues. Germline-derived CDR1 and CDR2 are SGHNT and YYREEE (reference sequence). The CDR3 DNA sequence: TGTGCCAGCAGCTTGGGACTAGCGGGGCAAGATGAGCAGTTCTTC. It specifies CASSLGLAGQDEQFF.

This sequence joins TRBV4-1 and TRBJ1-5; no clear D gene. Looked up from germline, CDR1 is MGHRA and CDR2 is YSYEKL. The CDR3 is 13 residues long. The V end was cut by 1 base, the J end by 3 bases, with 4 bases between. This CDR3 is CASSQVANQPQHF. The CDR3 DNA sequence: TGCGCCAGCAGCCAAGTGGCCAATCAGCCCCAGCATTTT.

Only one count was recorded for this clone. J is TRBJ1-2 and V is TRBV19; D remains unclear. Germline V gene sequence: CDR1 LNHDA, CDR2 SQIVND (reference sequence). This CDR3 has 14 residues. V gave up 3 bases and J gave up 4 bases, with 12 bases separating them. This CDR3 reads CASSIREQLYGYTF. DNA for the CDR3: TGTGCCAGTAGTATTAGAGAACAGCTCTATGGCTACACCTTC.

This clone came up once. The rearrangement joins TRBV5-6 to TRBJ1-1; 8 positions agree with TRBD1. V lost 3 bases and J lost 4; bases outside the gene matches: 14. In germline, CDR1 is SGHDT, CDR2 YYEEEE. This CDR3 contains 17 residues. The CDR3 protein is CASSYLTDRDQSTEAFF. For the CDR3, the DNA is TGTGCCAGCAGCTACCTAACGGACAGGGATCAAAGCACTGAAGCTTTCTTT.

This clone was recorded once. The chain carries TRBV27 and TRBJ2-5; 7 positions match TRBD1. Germline V gene lookup returns CDR1 MNHEY and CDR2 SMNVEV (reference sequence). The CDR3 is 13 amino acids. Trimming removed 6 bases from V and 5 bases from J; junction bases left unmatched: 6. CDR3 loop: CASRRQGEETQYF. CDR3 bases: TGTGCCAGCAGGAGACAGGGAGAGGAGACCCAGTACTTC.

This clone was picked up a small number of times. The V call is TRBV5-5, the J call TRBJ2-7; no clear D. Per germline, CDR1 SGHKS and CDR2 YYEKEE (reference sequence). V lost 0 bases and J 2 bases, leaving 9 bases between the germline ends. This CDR3 is built from 14 residues. The CDR3 spells CASSLGGGTYEQYF. The CDR3 coding sequence is TGTGCCAGCAGCTTGGGAGGTGGAACCTACGAGCAGTACTTC.

The J gene is TRBJ1-2, the V gene TRBV4-2; D is unclear. Germline V gene sequence: CDR1 LGHNA, CDR2 YNFKEQ. The CDR3 loop spans 16 amino acids. V was shortened by 6 bases and J by 8 bases, with 25 bases between the two germline ends. CDR3 loop: CASSSGNRRTPQGYTF. CDR3 nucleotides: TGTGCCAGCAGTTCGGGAAACAGAAGAACTCCACAGGGCTACACCTTC.

V is TRBV5-6 and J is TRBJ2-7; 7 bases align to TRBD2. V was clipped by 4 bases and J by 2 bases; unmatched bases: 9. The CDR3 runs to 15 residues. Germline assignment: CDR1 SGHDT and CDR2 YYEEEE. The DNA for the CDR3 is TGTGCCAGCAGCGGGGGGGACCTTGACGCCTACGAGCAGTACTTC. Amino acid sequence: CASSGGDLDAYEQYF.

This sequence joins TRBV15 and TRBJ1-1; D not resolved. The V gene's germline CDR1 is LNHNV and CDR2 YYDKDF (reference sequence). CDR3 length: 13 residues. V dropped 0 bases and J dropped 11 bases, with 13 bases sitting between them. The CDR3 DNA is TGTGCCACCAGCAGAGATCGGCCACAAGCGGCTTTCTTT. This translates into CATSRDRPQAAFF.

The chain is built from TRBV18 and TRBJ2-3, with D hard to call. The CDR3 runs to 13 residues. Per germline, CDR1 KGHSH and CDR2 LQKENI. Deletions cut 0 bases from V and 5 bases from J, with 6 bases between. In nucleotides, the CDR3 is TGTGCCAGCTCACCACCCGTTCGAGATACGCAGTATTTT. Protein product: CASSPPVRDTQYF. The full variable domain, its missing parts supplied by reference TRBV18 and TRBJ2-3, is NAGVMQNPRHLVRRRGQEARLRCSPMKGHSHVYWYRQLPEEGLKFMVYLQKENIIDESGMPKERFSAEFPKEGPSILRIQQVVRGDSAAYFCASSPPVRDTQYFGPGTRLTVL.

The chain links TRBV5-1 to TRBJ2-3; 9 positions agree with TRBD2. The germline CDR1 and CDR2 sequences are SGHRS and YFSETQ. The J segment lost 3 bases and the V segment lost 0 bases, leaving 8 bases of the junction unmatched. This CDR3 contains 17 residues. The CDR3 DNA is TGCGCCAGCAGCTTGGAACGCGGCGGGGGGGCGACAGATACGCAGTATTTT. Its protein is CASSLERGGGATDTQYF.

This clone occurred once. The rearrangement joins TRBV5-1 to TRBJ1-4; D perhaps matches TRBD1 (5 bases). V was clipped by 4 bases and J by 6 bases, with 13 bases between them. CDR3 size: 14 residues. CDR1 and CDR2 (germline): SGHRS, YFSETQ. The CDR3 DNA is TGCGCCAGCAGCCCGTCCCCGGGGGATGAAAAACTGTTTTTT. Protein product: CASSPSPGDEKLFF.

The chain employs TRBV9 and TRBJ1-6; 8 positions match TRBD1. Looked up from germline, CDR1 is SGDLS and CDR2 is YYNGEE. V dropped 1 base and J dropped 5; count of bases not matched to a gene: 8. This CDR3 has 17 amino acids. The CDR3 coding sequence is TGTGCCAGCAGCGTAAGCCCAGGGACAGGAAATAATTCACCCCTCCACTTT. Amino acid sequence: CASSVSPGTGNNSPLHF.

The chain recombines TRBV5-4 with TRBJ1-2, with D possibly being TRBD1 (5 bases). Germline V CDR1 and CDR2: SGHNT, YYREEE (reference sequence). V dropped 0 bases and J dropped 3 bases, with 12 bases sitting between them. The CDR3 is 15 residues long. CDR3 in DNA: TGTGCCAGCAGCTTGGGGTGGGGCCGGGACTATGGCTACACCTTC. This translates into CASSLGWGRDYGYTF.

This chain connects TRBV6-5 to TRBJ2-1; D unclear. The germline V gene encodes CDR1 MNHEY and CDR2 SVGAGI. V lost 7 bases to trimming and J lost 2 bases, with 12 bases between them. The length of the CDR3 is 14 residues. The CDR3 loop is CASIIYSPYNEQFF. CDR3 bases: TGTGCCAGCATTATATACAGCCCCTACAATGAGCAGTTCTTC.

The J gene is TRBJ2-1, the V gene TRBV10-3; 9 nucleotides agree with TRBD2. The germline CDR1 and CDR2 sequences are ENHRY and SYGVKD. CDR3 length: 15 residues. V trimming: 5 bases; J trimming: 6 bases; junction bases outside the gene matches: 8. The CDR3 DNA reads TGTGCCATCAGTCCCGTGGCGGGGGGGCCCAATGAGCAGTTCTTC. This codes for CAISPVAGGPNEQFF.

The J gene is TRBJ1-4, the V gene TRBV2; tentative D call: TRBD1 (5 bases). The CDR3 has 13 residues. The germline V gene has CDR1 SNHLY and CDR2 FYNNEI. With 8 bases removed from V and 10 bases from J, the gap between germline ends came to 17 bases. In DNA form, the CDR3 reads TGTGCCAGCGTTCTGTCCAGGGAGGGAAAACTGTTTTTT. Protein sequence: CASVLSREGKLFF.

The J gene is TRBJ2-1, the V gene TRBV3-1 (or the pseudogene TRBV3-2); D is possibly TRBD2 (7 bases). CDR1 and CDR2 (germline): LGHDT, YNNKEL (reference sequence). V was pared by 4 bases and J by 4 bases, with 17 bases between. The CDR3 runs to 16 residues. CDR3 sequence (DNA): TGTGCCAGCAGCCTAAGACGGGGGCGGGAGTACAATGAGCAGTTCTTC. This sequence encodes CASSLRRGREYNEQFF.

J is TRBJ2-3 and V is TRBV10-3; 9 bases are a match to TRBD2. The germline CDR1 and CDR2 sequences are ENHRY and SYGVKD. The CDR3 runs 13 residues. With 10 bases clipped from V and 0 bases from J, the junction kept 2 bases outside the gene matches. The CDR3: CATAGGSTDTQYF. In DNA, the CDR3 is TGTGCCACCGCGGGGGGGAGCACAGATACGCAGTATTTT.